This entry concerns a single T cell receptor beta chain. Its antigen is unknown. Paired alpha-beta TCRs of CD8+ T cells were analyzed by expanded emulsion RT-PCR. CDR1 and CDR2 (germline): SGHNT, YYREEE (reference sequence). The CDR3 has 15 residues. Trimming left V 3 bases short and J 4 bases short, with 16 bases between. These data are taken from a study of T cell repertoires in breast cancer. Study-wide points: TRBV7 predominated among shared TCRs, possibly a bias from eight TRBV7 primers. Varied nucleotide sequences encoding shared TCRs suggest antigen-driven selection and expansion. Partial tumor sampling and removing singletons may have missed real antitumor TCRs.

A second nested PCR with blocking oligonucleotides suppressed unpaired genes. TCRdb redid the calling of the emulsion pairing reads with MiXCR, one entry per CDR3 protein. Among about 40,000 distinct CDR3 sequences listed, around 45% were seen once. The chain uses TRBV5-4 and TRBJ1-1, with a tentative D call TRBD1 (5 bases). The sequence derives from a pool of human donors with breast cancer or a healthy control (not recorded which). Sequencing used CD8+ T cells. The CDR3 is CASSSQVTGGTEAFF. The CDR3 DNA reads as TGTGCCAGCAGCTCCCAGGTGACGGGGGGCACTGAAGCTTTCTTT.